Below, 24 T cell receptor beta chains from the same sample are listed, as sequenced in a study of cytomegalovirus exposure and HLA in healthy donors. TCRdb keeps only in-frame clones here, not all; method: immunoSEQ multiplex PCR. Here the sample spans about 220,000 clones, over 80% being singletons. Sequenced: PBMCs. The receptor set was obtained from a woman in her twenties or thirties in good health and CMV-seropositive.

The rearrangement links TRBV9 to TRBJ1-2, with 9 bases fitting TRBD1. J gave up 0 bases and V 4 bases, and 7 bases lay outside the gene matches. CDR3 length: 16 residues. Germline assignment: CDR1 SGDLS and CDR2 YYNGEE. For the CDR3, the DNA is TGTGCCAGCAGCCCCAGGGGGGACAGGGCTAACTATGGCTACACCTTC. Translating it yields CASSPRGDRANYGYTF.

In DNA form, the CDR3 reads TGTGCCACCAGCAGAGATGGCGGGGACAGCTCCTACGAGCAGTACTTC. Its protein is CATSRDGGDSSYEQYF. The V gene is TRBV15, the J gene TRBJ2-7, with TRBD1 as a possible D gene (7 bases). This CDR3 is built from 16 residues. Germline loops: CDR1 LNHNV, CDR2 YYDKDF (reference sequence). The V end lost 0 bases, the J end lost 0 bases, and 12 bases lay between the germline ends.

This clone has more than one count but fewer than ten. This sequence joins TRBV6-1 and TRBJ2-7; tentatively, D is TRBD1 (6 bases). The CDR3 spans 11 residues. The germline gives CDR1 MNHNS, CDR2 SASEGT. V was shortened by 9 bases and J by 2 bases, with 8 bases between the two germline ends. CDR3 sequence (DNA): TGTGCCAGTTACAGGGCCTACGAGCAGTACTTC. This codes for CASYRAYEQYF.

The genes are TRBV30 and TRBJ1-3; D possibly corresponds to TRBD1 (6 bases). V was cut by 4 bases and J by 4 bases, with 11 bases left in between. Germline CDR1 is GTSNPN and CDR2 is SVGIG (reference sequence). CDR3 length equals 13 residues. This CDR3 reads CAWTRGFGNTIYF. The CDR3 region has the DNA TGTGCCTGGACTAGGGGGTTCGGAAACACCATATATTTT. Drawing the rest from reference TRBV30 and TRBJ1-3, the complete variable domain is SQTIHQWPATLVQPVGSPLSLECTVEGTSNPNLYWYRQAAGRGLQLLFYSVGIGQISSEVPQNLSASRPQDRQFILSSKKLLLSDSGFYLCAWTRGFGNTIYFGEGSWLTVV.

The V gene is TRBV30, the J gene TRBJ1-1; D may be TRBD1 (6 bases). The CDR3 is made up of 15 amino acids. Germline V gives CDR1 GTSNPN, CDR2 SVGIG (reference sequence). The V end was cut by 0 bases, the J end by 4 bases, with 15 bases between. CDR3 protein: CAWSVLSQGLTEAFF. CDR3 DNA: TGTGCCTGGAGTGTACTTAGCCAGGGGCTCACTGAAGCTTTCTTT.

V usage is TRBV4-2 and J usage is TRBJ2-7; TRBD2 agrees at 10 bases. The CDR3 contains 15 residues. With V trimmed by 8 bases and J by 4 bases, 11 bases remained unmatched. Germline CDR1 and CDR2: LGHNA and YNFKEQ. The CDR3 DNA sequence: TGTGCCAGCTCAAGGACAGCGGGAGGGTTTTACGAGCAGTACTTC. It yields the protein CASSRTAGGFYEQYF.

For this clone: A much larger clone differs by one base, so this may be a read error. Other DNA sequences from this sample encode an identical CDR3 as well. This chain uses TRBV6-5 with TRBJ1-2; D is unresolved. The V and J ends lost 2 bases and 2 bases respectively, with 6 bases between them. This CDR3 has 13 residues. The germline V gene encodes CDR1 MNHEY and CDR2 SVGAGI. CDR3 amino acids: CASSYAGNYGYTF. The CDR3 coding sequence is TGTGCCAGCAGTTACGCGGGGAACTATGGCTACACCTTC.

The chain couples TRBV19 to TRBJ2-5; no clear D. The CDR3 is 13 amino acids. Germline-derived CDR1 and CDR2 are LNHDA and SQIVND (reference sequence). Trimming stripped 3 bases from V and 5 bases from J, with 10 bases between. In DNA, the CDR3 is TGTGCCAGTAGTATTTCGAGAGCGGAGACCCAGTACTTC. Translation: CASSISRAETQYF.

V and J are TRBV7-9 and TRBJ2-2, with a possible D match to TRBD2 (5 bases). CDR1 SEHNR and CDR2 FQNEAQ come from the germline V gene (reference sequence). The CDR3 loop spans 17 amino acids. The germline V and J ends were trimmed by 1 base and 4 bases, with 16 bases remaining between them. As DNA, the CDR3 is TGTGCCAGCAGCTTAGAACTCGGGATCTCTGGCACCGGGGAGCTGTTTTTT. This translates into CASSLELGISGTGELFF.

The J gene is TRBJ1-1, the V gene TRBV5-3, with D uncertain. TRBV5-3 is filed as an ORF, its function uncertain. This CDR3 has 14 residues. Trimming left V 0 bases short and J 1 base short, with 7 bases between. The CDR3 reads CARSLVRSNTEAFF. The CDR3, as DNA: TGTGCCAGAAGCTTGGTACGGTCGAACACTGAAGCTTTCTTT.

The gene calls are TRBV7-9 and TRBJ1-2; 7 bases line up with TRBD1. The length of the CDR3 is 15 residues. Germline-derived CDR1 and CDR2 are SEHNR and FQNEAQ (reference sequence). The ends lost 1 base at V and 6 bases at J; junction bases unmatched: 8. In nucleotides, the CDR3 is TGTGCCAGCAGCTTAGTACCTAACAGGGGTAATGGCTACACCTTC. Its translation is CASSLVPNRGNGYTF.

The gene calls are TRBV7-6 and TRBJ2-7, with D possibly TRBD1 on 6 matching bases. Trimming removed 1 base at V and 6 bases at J, with 22 bases between. The CDR3 sequence is 17 residues long. CDR1 is SGHVS and CDR2 is FNYEAQ in the germline V gene. Here the CDR3 reads CASSLDSGLGRGSEQYF. In DNA form, the CDR3 reads TGTGCCAGCAGCTTAGATTCTGGGCTGGGCAGGGGAAGCGAGCAGTACTTC.

Concerning this clone: Other DNA sequences in the sample encode the same CDR3. For the CDR3, the DNA is TGTGCCAGCAGCTTAGAAGCGGGAGGGCCCTACGAGCAGTACTTC. Protein: CASSLEAGGPYEQYF. This sequence joins TRBV7-2 and TRBJ2-7; 10 nucleotides agree with TRBD2. V shed 1 base and J 2 bases; nucleotides not matched to a gene: 2. This CDR3 has 15 amino acids. Germline values: CDR1 SGHTA, CDR2 FQGNSA.

The chain is built from TRBV28 and TRBJ1-1; 8 nucleotides align to TRBD1. Germline-derived CDR1 and CDR2 are MDHEN and SYDVKM. The V gene end was trimmed by 7 bases and the J gene end by 4 bases; junction bases not matched to a gene: 8. The CDR3 has 14 residues. The CDR3 loop is CASISQGARTEAFF. CDR3 nucleotides: TGTGCCAGCATTTCCCAGGGGGCCCGCACTGAAGCTTTCTTT.

CDR3 region: CAISESREAGGYTF. The CDR3 DNA reads TGTGCCATCAGTGAGTCGAGGGAGGCGGGTGGCTACACCTTC. The rearrangement uses TRBV10-3 and TRBJ1-2; D uncertain. Germline CDR1 reads ENHRY; CDR2 reads SYGVKD. This CDR3 comprises 14 residues. V was cut by 0 bases and J by 7 bases, with 12 bases left in between.

This clone was observed once. The V gene is TRBV6-5, the J gene TRBJ2-3; D is uncertain. From germline, CDR1 is MNHEY and CDR2 SVGAGI. The CDR3 loop spans 12 amino acids. With 5 bases removed from V and 5 bases from J, the gap between germline ends came to 8 bases. For the CDR3, the DNA is TGTGCCAGCAGTGAAAGGGTAGATACGCAGTATTTT. Translating gives CASSERVDTQYF.

This sequence joins TRBV28 and TRBJ1-1; D not certain. The CDR3 has 12 amino acids. CDR1 and CDR2 (germline): MDHEN, SYDVKM. V was clipped by 3 bases and J by 3 bases, with 5 bases between them. The CDR3 spells CASSFYDTEAFF. The CDR3 DNA is TGTGCCAGCAGTTTTTACGACACTGAAGCTTTCTTT.

The chain employs TRBV7-6 and TRBJ2-2; 8 bases agree with TRBD2. CDR3 size: 15 residues. The trim removed 4 bases at V and 4 bases at J, leaving 5 bases unmatched. Germline CDR1 and CDR2: SGHVS and FNYEAQ. The DNA for the CDR3 is TGTGCCAGCAGCTATAGCGGGACTCTCACCGGGGAGCTGTTTTTT. Amino acids: CASSYSGTLTGELFF.

V gene TRBV29-1 combines with J gene TRBJ1-2; D is ambiguous. The germline V gene has CDR1 SQVTM and CDR2 ANQGSEA. V was clipped by 3 bases and J by 2 bases, with 10 bases between them. This CDR3 has 13 amino acids. In DNA form, the CDR3 reads TGCAGCGTTGAGGAGACGATCAACTATGGCTACACCTTC. Its protein is CSVEETINYGYTF. Looking up the rest from reference TRBV29-1 and TRBJ1-2 gives the full variable domain: SAVISQKPSRDICQRGTSLTIQCQVDSQVTMMFWYRQQPGQSLTLIATANQGSEATYESGFVIDKFPISRPNLTFSTLTVSNMSPEDSSIYLCSVEETINYGYTFGSGTRLTVV.

The CDR3 DNA reads TGTGCCAGCAGCTTGCAGATTTCCTACAATGAGCAGTTCTTC. Translation: CASSLQISYNEQFF. The genes are TRBV7-2 and TRBJ2-1; no clear D. The CDR3 spans 14 residues. Germline CDR1 reads SGHTA; CDR2 reads FQGNSA. Trimming removed 3 bases at V and 1 base at J, with 7 bases between.

The CDR3 DNA sequence: TGTGCCAGAGGGCAACAGACAGGGTTCTCCTACGAGCAGTACTTC. Translation: CARGQQTGFSYEQYF. This rearrangement joins TRBV5-3 to TRBJ2-7; 7 bases align to TRBD1. TRBV5-3 is an ORF, and what it does is uncertain. The CDR3 is 15 amino acids. V dropped 7 bases and J dropped 0; count of bases not matched to a gene: 10.

As for this clone: Sequence at one end of the junction differs from germline and may be a read error. The gene calls are TRBV7-7 and TRBJ2-2; no definite D call. Germline CDR1 is SSHAT and CDR2 is FNYEAQ (reference sequence). The CDR3 runs 14 residues. The CDR3 reads CASSFSYPPGELFF. CDR3 DNA: TGTGCTAGCAGCTTCTCTTATCCCCCCGGGGAGCTGTTTTTT.

The table lists this clone with many counts. The chain joins TRBV30 to TRBJ1-4, with a possible D match to TRBD1 (5 bases). Between the trimmed V and J ends, which lost 5 bases and 3 bases, there was a span of 16 bases. Germline CDR1 GTSNPN, CDR2 SVGIG (reference sequence). There are 15 residues in the CDR3. The CDR3 DNA reads TGTGCCTGGGGTCGCGGGGGGATGTCTAATGAAAAACTGTTTTTT. Translating gives CAWGRGGMSNEKLFF.

The V call is TRBV15, the J call TRBJ1-5, with no clear D. CDR1 is LNHNV and CDR2 is YYDKDF in the germline V gene (reference sequence). V lost 0 bases, J lost 4 bases, and 7 bases lay in between. The CDR3 loop spans 14 amino acids. CDR3 region: CATSRDTGNQPQHF. For the CDR3, the DNA is TGTGCCACCAGCAGAGATACGGGTAATCAGCCCCAGCATTTT.